Only a few counts were recorded for the clone carrying this T cell receptor beta chain. The data were produced by immunoSEQ multiplex PCR, yet TCRdb's version contains in-frame clones alone and is incomplete. This table has under 150,000 clones, about 76% appearing once. Per germline, CDR1 MDHEN and CDR2 SYDVKM. CDR3 length equals 15 residues. Trimming took off 2 bases at V and 4 bases at J, with 14 bases between the two ends. The record originates from a study of blood T cell repertoires in COVID-19. The receptor comes from a woman aged 60-70 years with active or convalescent COVID-19. The rearrangement joins TRBV28 to TRBJ1-2; D call uncertain. Sequenced material: peripheral blood. CDR3 loop: CASSLARFTRYGYTF. CDR3 nucleotide sequence: TGTGCCAGCAGTTTAGCGCGGTTTACCCGCTATGGCTACACCTTC.